The sequence of this T cell receptor beta chain was determined in a study of cytomegalovirus exposure and HLA in healthy donors (dated by TCRdb to 2016 to 2017). For the study in its entirety: A later analysis indicated that the 130 or so validation repertoires were generated on the platform also employed for the 720 or so repertoires of the first cohort. The study aimed to test whether cataloging public T cell receptors could reveal signatures of past pathogen exposure. Along with the approximately 620-subject first cohort, a separate validation cohort of more than 90 different subjects was used. To predict cytomegalovirus infection status, the study brought together high-throughput TCR immunosequencing, statistical association of individual TCRs with disease status, and machine learning.

V gives up 2 bases and J gives up 3 bases, and the segment between their germline ends measures 17 bases. The germline V gene sets CDR1 to SNHLY and CDR2 to FYNNEI. The CDR3 sequence holds 17 residues, the cysteine and phenylalanine included. The retained sequence is limited to the CDR3, 51 bases, with the frame set at the first base. What the research found in general, with its limitations: In vitro tests confirmed that a few of the cytomegalovirus-associated TCR beta chains recognize cytomegalovirus antigens. A later analysis found that TCRs clustered in the first cohort also tended to co-occur in the 120 validation repertoires, with approximately 95% of cluster scores above 0. While some public TCRs were present in many individuals, most TCR sequences turned up only very rarely across donors. It was suggested by the authors that the approach could potentially be generalized to other disease states and immunological phenotypes. Cytomegalovirus status was reported to be diagnosed by the classifier with high specificity and sensitivity in both the original and validation cohorts. A later analysis lacked HLA typing for the validation cohort, so it scored co-occurrence in that cohort across all 110 or so repertoires. The study gave a list of some 150 TCR beta chains associated with cytomegalovirus.

The library came from the immunoSEQ multiplex PCR assay. The authors' analysis ran thus. To diagnose cytomegalovirus status from the catalog of TCR beta chain sequences, a statistical classification framework was built. TCRdb took over this immuneACCESS table, retaining in-frame rearrangements with V and J assigned. Such tables are incomplete; in checked studies, under half of the missing clones stem from an unresolved V gene, and the remainder is unexplained. V and J calls and clone size are those listed in that table; D and trimming were worked out from the DNA. This sample has over 200,000 clones in its table, and approximately 86% of those were observed once. About 2.9% of the sample is held by the ten biggest clonotypes. The donors belonged to the validation cohort of under 150 subjects, which was separate from the 666-subject first cohort. Turning to this clone: The target of this receptor is not known. The input lacks base qualities; no much larger clone sits a single base away.

The receptor chain draws on TRBV2 and TRBJ1-3; TRBD1 is a possible D gene, resting on 6 matching bases. The sequenced sample consisted of PBMCs. The receptor comes from a woman aged 18-29 years in good health and CMV-seronegative. The DNA reads TGTGCCAGCAGTGAAATGGGGCAGGGGCGAGATGGAAACACCATATATTTT. The resulting protein is CASSEMGQGRDGNTIYF.